Shown below are 13 T cell receptor beta chains from a single sample sequenced in a study of cytomegalovirus exposure and HLA in healthy donors. Primers: 60 Vbeta forward and 13 Jbeta reverse. The table came from immunoSEQ multiplex PCR; TCRdb's copy has only in-frame clones and leaves some out. The profile shows 200,000 to 250,000 clones, 83% of them singletons. The sample was PBMCs. The receptors were gathered from a girl aged 10 to 17 in good health and CMV-seronegative.

This chain uses TRBV30 with TRBJ2-1, with TRBD2 identical over 12 bases. The CDR3 contains 19 residues. Losses at the gene ends were 0 bases for V and 3 bases for J; bases not matched to a gene: 12. Germline V lookup: CDR1 GTSNPN, CDR2 SVGIG (reference sequence). The CDR3 DNA follows: TGTGCCTGGAGTGTAGGGCTAGCGGGAGGGTTGGGGGACTACAATGAGCAGTTCTTC. Translated: CAWSVGLAGGLGDYNEQFF.

CDR3 nucleotides: TGTGCCAGCAGCGCGGTACAGGGGGCGGATGGCTACACCTTC. This sequence encodes CASSAVQGADGYTF. The chain is built from TRBV9 and TRBJ1-2; 9 positions match TRBD1. CDR3 size: 14 residues. Germline V gene lookup returns CDR1 SGDLS and CDR2 YYNGEE. With 3 bases clipped from V and 6 bases from J, the junction kept 6 bases outside the gene matches.

This sequence joins TRBV6-5 and TRBJ2-7; the match to TRBD2 covers 7 bases. The CDR3 spans 12 residues. Germline loops: CDR1 MNHEY, CDR2 SVGAGI. V lost 7 bases, J lost 1 base, and 1 base stayed unmatched. CDR3 in DNA: TGTGCCAGCACAGCGGGATCCTACGAGCAGTACTTC. Protein sequence: CASTAGSYEQYF.

This chain joins TRBV7-3 and TRBJ2-5; D is possibly TRBD1 (7 bases). Germline lookup yields CDR1 SGHTA and CDR2 FQGTGA. Trimming cost V 5 bases and J 5 bases, with 18 bases left between them. The CDR3 is made up of 15 amino acids. The CDR3 coding sequence is TGTGCCAGCAGCCCAAGACAGGGAGGAGCGGAGACCCAGTACTTC. It encodes CASSPRQGGAETQYF.

This clone has a single count. CDR3 sequence reads: CASSFGGPSYEQYF. The CDR3 nucleotides are TGTGCCAGCAGTTTCGGGGGGCCTTCCTACGAGCAGTACTTC. The J gene is TRBJ2-7, the V gene TRBV28; D perhaps matches TRBD2 (7 bases). The CDR3 length is 14 residues. The germline gives CDR1 MDHEN, CDR2 SYDVKM. V lost 3 bases, J lost 1 base, and 10 bases lay in between.

V is TRBV14 and J is TRBJ2-7; D call uncertain. V lost 0 bases, J lost 4 bases, and 7 bases lay in between. This CDR3 has 13 residues. The germline V gene has CDR1 SGHDN and CDR2 FVKESK. The CDR3 DNA is TGTGCCAGCAGCCAAGAAACGGGTTACGAGCAGTACTTC. Translated, it gives CASSQETGYEQYF.

The J gene is TRBJ2-7, the V gene TRBV15; 7 nucleotides agree with TRBD1. This CDR3 is built from 13 residues. Germline lookup yields CDR1 LNHNV and CDR2 YYDKDF (reference sequence). V shed 2 bases and J 2 bases; nucleotides not matched to a gene: 0. The CDR3 nucleotides read TGTGCCACCAGCAGAACAGGGGCCTACGAGCAGTACTTC. It is translated as CATSRTGAYEQYF.

This rearrangement joins TRBV11-2 to TRBJ1-1; 7 nucleotides agree with TRBD1. CDR1 is SGHAT, CDR2 FQNNGV, per germline. J gave up 8 bases and V 8 bases, and 5 bases lay outside the gene matches. CDR3 size: 11 residues. CDR3 DNA sequence: TGTGCCAGCCGATCACAGGGGGAAGCTTTCTTT. Translation gives CASRSQGEAFF.

The table lists this clone with a count of one. The rearrangement joins TRBV7-6 to TRBJ1-5, with a tentative D call TRBD1 (6 bases). V lost 3 bases and J 3 bases, leaving 9 bases between the germline ends. The CDR3 runs 14 residues. The germline V gene encodes CDR1 SGHVS and CDR2 FNYEAQ. The CDR3 protein is CASSFQGHNQPQHF. The DNA of the CDR3 is TGTGCCAGCAGCTTCCAGGGGCACAATCAGCCCCAGCATTTT.

V is TRBV27 and J is TRBJ1-2, with TRBD1 matching over 9 bases. J lost 7 bases, V lost 4 bases, and 10 bases had no gene match. Germline CDR1 MNHEY, CDR2 SMNVEV (reference sequence). This CDR3 comprises 15 residues. DNA of the CDR3: TGTGCCAGCAGTTCCCGGGACAGGGTCCTATCTGGCTACACCTTC. Amino acid sequence: CASSSRDRVLSGYTF.

This clone was seen only a few times. Other DNA sequences in the sample encode the same CDR3. The chain uses TRBV18 and TRBJ2-7; 9 bases map to TRBD1. V lost 3 bases, J lost 2 bases, and 2 bases stayed unmatched. Germline CDR1 is KGHSH and CDR2 is LQKENI. The CDR3 has 14 residues. CDR3 nucleotides: TGTGCCAGCTCACCGGGACAGGGCGCCTACGAGCAGTACTTC. Encoded protein: CASSPGQGAYEQYF.

The rearrangement uses TRBV28 and TRBJ2-7, with D possibly matching TRBD2 (7 bases). CDR1 is MDHEN, CDR2 SYDVKM, per germline. The CDR3 extends over 15 amino acids. Trimming shortened V by 7 bases and J by 1 base, and 17 bases separated the two germline ends. The CDR3 DNA follows: TGTGCCAGCATCACGGGGGCTAGCGGTTCCTACGAGCAGTACTTC. Protein product: CASITGASGSYEQYF.

This clone appeared a few times. The chain has TRBV5-6 and TRBJ1-1, with 9 nucleotides matching TRBD1. The junction had 2 bases not matched to a gene; V was cut back by 4 bases and J by 1 base. Looked up from germline, CDR1 is SGHDT and CDR2 is YYEEEE. The CDR3 spans 14 residues. CDR3 protein: CASSRGQGNTEAFF. The CDR3 nucleotides read TGTGCCAGCAGCCGGGGACAGGGGAACACTGAAGCTTTCTTT.